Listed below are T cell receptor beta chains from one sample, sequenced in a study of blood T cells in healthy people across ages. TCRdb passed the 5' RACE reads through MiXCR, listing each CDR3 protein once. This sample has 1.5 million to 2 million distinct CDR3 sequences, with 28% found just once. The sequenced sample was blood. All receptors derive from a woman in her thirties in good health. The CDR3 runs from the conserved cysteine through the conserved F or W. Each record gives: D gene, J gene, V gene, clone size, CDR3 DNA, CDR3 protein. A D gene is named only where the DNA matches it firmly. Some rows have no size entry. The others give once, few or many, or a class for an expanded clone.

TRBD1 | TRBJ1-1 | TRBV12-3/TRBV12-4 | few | TGTGCCAGCAGTGATAACAGGGGGAACACTGAAGCTTTCTTT | CASSDNRGNTEAFF
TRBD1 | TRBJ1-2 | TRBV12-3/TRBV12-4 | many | TGTGCCAGCAGTCCTAGACAGGGTTATGGCTACACCTTC | CASSPRQGYGYTF
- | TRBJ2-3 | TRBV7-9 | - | TGTGCCAGCAGCTGGGGGGAGAGAGATACGCAGTATTTT | CASSWGERDTQYF
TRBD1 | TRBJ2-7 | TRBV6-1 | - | TGTGCCAACCTTCGGGACAGGGGGCCCTCCTACGAGCAGTACTTC | CANLRDRGPSYEQYF
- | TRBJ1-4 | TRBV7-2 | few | TGTGCCAGCAGCTTACCCACGGACGGAAATGAAAAACTGTTTTTT | CASSLPTDGNEKLFF
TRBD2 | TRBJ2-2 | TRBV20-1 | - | TGCAGTGCTACCTCCCAAGCGGGGGGCCGCACCGGGGGGCTGTTTTTT | CSATSQAGGRTGGLFF
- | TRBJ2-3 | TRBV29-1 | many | TGCAGCGGGAGAGAGGTCAGGACAGATACGCAGTATTTT | CSGREVRTDTQYF
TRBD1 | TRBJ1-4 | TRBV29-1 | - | TGTATGGACAGGCGAAATGAAAAACTGTTTTTT | CMDRRNEKLFF
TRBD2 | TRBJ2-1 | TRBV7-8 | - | TGTGCCAGCAGCAGAGGGACTAGCGGAATACACAATGAGCAGTTCTTC | CASSRGTSGIHNEQFF
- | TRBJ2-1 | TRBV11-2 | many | TGTGCCAGCAGCCAGGACCCGGCCTTAGTCGAGCAGTTCTTC | CASSQDPALVEQFF
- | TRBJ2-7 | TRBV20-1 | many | TGCAGTGCTAGAGGCCCTGCCGTGAGATCGGGGGAGCAGTACTTC | CSARGPAVRSGEQYF
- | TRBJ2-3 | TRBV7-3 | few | TGTGCCAGCGGCTCCGAGGGGGGGACAGATACGCAGTATTTT | CASGSEGGTDTQYF
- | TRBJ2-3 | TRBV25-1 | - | TGTGCCAGCAGTGGAAAAGTGAGCACAGATACGCAGTATTTT | CASSGKVSTDTQYF
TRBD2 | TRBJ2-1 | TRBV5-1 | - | TGCGCCAGCAGCTTGGGAGGTGGCGGGAGGGCCGTTGAGCAGTTCTTC | CASSLGGGGRAVEQFF
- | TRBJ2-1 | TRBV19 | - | TGTGCCAGTAGGGGGAGGGGGGCTCATGAGCAGTTCTTC | CASRGRGAHEQFF
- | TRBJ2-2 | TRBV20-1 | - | TGCAGTGCTATGGCAGGGTCAGCCACCGGGGAGCTGTTTTTT | CSAMAGSATGELFF
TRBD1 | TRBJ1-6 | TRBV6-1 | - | TGTGCCAGCACCGAGACAGGGAGGTCACCTCTCCACTTT | CASTETGRSPLHF
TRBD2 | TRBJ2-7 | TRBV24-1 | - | TGTGCCACCAGCCAGGGACGGCGGGAGGTAAACGAGCAGTACTTC | CATSQGRREVNEQYF